Listed here are 15 T cell receptor beta chains from one sample, sequenced in a study of blood T cells in healthy people across ages. Primed by a sample-barcoded 5' primer and a J-beta primer mix, a second PCR proceeded for roughly 7 to 11 cycles. TCRdb called the 5' RACE reads again in MiXCR, with one record for every CDR3 protein. The table lists approximately 1.5 million distinct CDR3 sequences, roughly a third of them singletons. Specimen: blood. The source of these receptors is a woman in her thirties in good health.

This clonotype came up many times. The chain uses TRBV10-3 and TRBJ1-2; 10 bases line up with TRBD1. Germline V gives CDR1 ENHRY, CDR2 SYGVKD. The CDR3 consists of 12 residues. Losses at the gene ends were 9 bases for V and 10 bases for J; bases not matched to a gene: 8. The CDR3 region is CAMTDRGKDYTF. The CDR3 DNA follows: TGTGCCATGACGGACAGGGGGAAAGACTACACCTTC.

The chain joins TRBV2 to TRBJ1-5; TRBD1 agrees at 7 bases. V was pared by 5 bases and J by 4 bases, with 5 bases of the junction left unmatched. CDR1 and CDR2 (germline): SNHLY, FYNNEI. The length of the CDR3 is 14 residues. The CDR3 DNA is TGTGCCAGCAGTACAGGCAGGGGGAATCAGCCCCAGCATTTT. Amino acid sequence: CASSTGRGNQPQHF. The variable domain in full, completed from reference TRBV2 and TRBJ1-5, reads EPEVTQTPSHQVTQMGQEVILRCVPISNHLYFYWYRQILGQKVEFLVSFYNNEISEKSEIFDDQFSVERPDGSNFTLKIRSTKLEDSAMYFCASSTGRGNQPQHFGDGTRLSIL.

On this clonotype: A junction end diverges from the germline sequence, so it may reflect a read error. This chain links TRBV6-1 with TRBJ1-4; the D gene is possibly TRBD1 (6 bases). Germline V gene lookup returns CDR1 MNHNS and CDR2 SASEGT. This CDR3 region has 13 residues. In DNA form, the CDR3 reads TGTGCCAGCAGTGAAACCAGGGGCAAAAACCTGTTTTTT. It codes for CASSETRGKNLFF.

This clonotype was observed a few times. CDR3 nucleotide sequence: TGTGCCAGCAGTTTCCCTAACAGGGGGCCGGACAATGAGCAGTTCTTC. This sequence encodes CASSFPNRGPDNEQFF. The chain links TRBV6-9 to TRBJ2-1; 9 nucleotides agree with TRBD1. This CDR3 region has 16 residues. The J segment lost 5 bases and the V segment lost 4 bases, leaving 9 bases of the junction unmatched. Germline values: CDR1 MNHGY, CDR2 SVAAGI.

V and J are TRBV27 and TRBJ1-1; D not certain. Germline assignment: CDR1 MNHEY and CDR2 SMNVEV (reference sequence). The ends were cut back, 5 bases at V and 6 bases at J, with 16 bases in the middle. The length of the CDR3 is 14 residues. The CDR3 sequence is CASSLNTIAPEAFF. CDR3 sequence (DNA): TGTGCCAGCAGTCTCAACACGATAGCCCCTGAAGCTTTCTTT.

This clonotype was counted a single time. Compared with germline, one end of the junction differs, possibly owing to a read error. The chain joins TRBV5-1 to TRBJ2-7; D might be TRBD1 (6 bases). This CDR3 spans 13 amino acids. Looked up from germline, CDR1 is SGHRS and CDR2 is YFSETQ. CDR3 sequence: CTSSWTQGYEQYF. DNA of the CDR3: TGCACCAGCAGCTGGACACAGGGCTACGAGCAGTACTTC. Filled out from reference TRBV5-1 and TRBJ2-7, the complete variable domain reads KAGVTQTPRYLIKTRGQQVTLSCSPISGHRSVSWYQQTPGQGLQFLFEYFSETQRNKGNFPGRFSGRQFSNSRSEMNVSTLELGDSALYLCTSSWTQGYEQYFGPGTRLTVT.

The table lists this clonotype with a few counts. The CDR3 coding sequence is TGTGCCATCAGTGAAGGGGGAGGGCAGGGCGAGACCCAGTACTTC. This codes for CAISEGGGQGETQYF. The gene calls are TRBV10-3 and TRBJ2-5, with TRBD2 as a possible D gene (7 bases). The V gene lost 3 bases and the J gene lost 5 bases, with 16 bases spanning the gap. The CDR3 is 15 amino acids. In germline, CDR1 is ENHRY, CDR2 SYGVKD.

This sequence joins TRBV12-3 or TRBV12-4 and TRBJ2-5; D is uncertain. This CDR3 is 13 amino acids long. The V gene lost 5 bases and the J gene lost 4 bases, with 11 bases spanning the gap. CDR3 loop: CASSRALRETQYF. The CDR3 DNA is TGTGCCAGCAGTCGGGCGTTACGAGAGACCCAGTACTTC.

This clonotype was counted only a few times. The chain has TRBV7-9 and TRBJ2-2, with 7 nucleotides matching TRBD2. V gave up 7 bases and J gave up 2 bases; unmatched junction bases: 10. Germline CDR1 is SEHNR and CDR2 is FQNEAQ (reference sequence). This CDR3 has 16 amino acids. The CDR3 bases are TGTGCCAGCATCATCGAGGAGGGACTAAACACCGGGGAGCTGTTTTTT. Translation gives CASIIEEGLNTGELFF.

A remark on this clonotype: Compared with germline, one end of the junction differs, possibly owing to a read error. The rearrangement joins TRBV15 to TRBJ2-3; possibly TRBD2 for D (5 bases). Germline loops: CDR1 LNHNV, CDR2 YYDKDF (reference sequence). This CDR3 has 15 amino acids. CDR3 residues: CATNRGLYSTDTQYF. The CDR3 nucleotides read TGTGCCACCAACAGAGGACTGTATAGCACAGATACGCAGTATTTT.

The J gene is TRBJ1-1, the V gene TRBV3-1; TRBD1 is a possible D gene (5 bases). The CDR3 covers 16 residues. Germline CDR1 and CDR2: LGHDT and YNNKEL (reference sequence). V was pared by 1 base and J by 3 bases, with 15 bases between. CDR3 sequence (DNA): TGTGCCAGCAGCCAAGTGGTAGGGGTCGGATACACTGAAGCTTTCTTT. Its translation: CASSQVVGVGYTEAFF.

For this clonotype: A much bigger clone sits one base away, suggesting this may be a read error. J is TRBJ1-2 and V is TRBV7-3, with 8 bases matching TRBD1. The V and J ends lost 7 bases and 8 bases, in that order; junction bases with no gene match: 12. Germline V CDR1 and CDR2: SGHTA, FQGTGA. This CDR3 spans 14 amino acids. The CDR3 DNA reads TGTGCCAGCAACTCGGACAGGGAAAAGGGAGGCTACACCTTC. Its protein is CASNSDREKGGYTF.

This sequence joins TRBV27 and TRBJ2-1, with 9 bases lining up with TRBD1. The CDR3 length is 15 residues. V shed 7 bases and J 7 bases; nucleotides not matched to a gene: 11. Germline-derived CDR1 and CDR2 are MNHEY and SMNVEV (reference sequence). The CDR3 here is CASNPTGGFGNEQFF. DNA of the CDR3: TGTGCCAGCAACCCGACAGGGGGTTTTGGGAATGAGCAGTTCTTC.

The V and J genes are TRBV20-1 and TRBJ2-3, with TRBD2 matching over 10 bases. V lost 6 bases to trimming and J lost 5 bases; unmatched junction nucleotides: 11. CDR3 size: 15 residues. CDR1 is DFQATT and CDR2 is SNEGSKA in the germline V gene (reference sequence). DNA for the CDR3: TGCAGTGCCCCCTGGCGAGCGGGGGGGCTAGATACGCAGTATTTT. Its protein is CSAPWRAGGLDTQYF.

Only one count was recorded for this clonotype. One end of the junction is discordant with germline, which a read error may explain. The chain links TRBV7-2 to TRBJ2-5, with TRBD2 as a possible D gene (5 bases). This CDR3 has 14 residues. The germline V gene encodes CDR1 SGHTA and CDR2 FQGNSA. Here the CDR3 reads CVSSPMGAPYGQYF. CDR3 sequence (DNA): TGTGTCAGCAGCCCCATGGGAGCCCCCTACGGGCAGTACTTC.